One sample yielded the 7 T cell receptor beta chains listed below, sequenced in a study of shared clonotypes between healthy human individuals. The assay was immunoSEQ multiplex PCR, and TCRdb's table has in-frame clones only and misses some. The sample holds approximately 2,300,000 clones, roughly 92% seen once. Source material: naive CD4+ T cells from PBMCs. The subset here: CD45RA+ positively selected. Receptor source: a man younger than 30 in good health. Some clones in this sample may be carry-over from other donors' samples.

The chain employs TRBV2 and TRBJ1-5, with D possibly being TRBD1 (6 bases). The CDR3 has 12 amino acids. V was trimmed by 5 bases and J by 16 bases, leaving 18 bases between them. Germline CDR1 is SNHLY and CDR2 is FYNNEI. The CDR3 loop is CASSPRGRGEHF. The CDR3 bases are TGTGCCAGCAGTCCCCGAGGCAGGGGCGAACATTTT. Based on the CDR3 plus reference TRBV2 and TRBJ1-5, the full variable domain is EPEVTQTPSHQVTQMGQEVILRCVPISNHLYFYWYRQILGQKVEFLVSFYNNEISEKSEIFDDQFSVERPDGSNFTLKIRSTKLEDSAMYFCASSPRGRGEHFGDGTRLSIL.

This clone was seen more than once but under ten times. This chain links TRBV30 with TRBJ1-5; D is uncertain. The CDR3 runs to 14 residues. V lost 0 bases and J lost 7, with 13 bases in between. Germline V gene lookup returns CDR1 GTSNPN and CDR2 SVGIG (reference sequence). CDR3 sequence (DNA): TGTGCCTGGAGTGTACTGGCAGGCGCGCAGCCCCAGCATTTT. It specifies CAWSVLAGAQPQHF.

This clone came up a few times. This chain links TRBV2 with TRBJ1-1; D remains unclear. CDR3 size: 12 residues. Germline loops: CDR1 SNHLY, CDR2 FYNNEI. V gave up 7 bases and J gave up 8 bases, with 14 bases separating them. CDR3 amino acids: CASTVTDREAFF. The DNA for the CDR3 is TGTGCCAGCACGGTAACGGACCGCGAAGCTTTCTTT. The full variable domain, rest sourced from reference TRBV2 and TRBJ1-1, is EPEVTQTPSHQVTQMGQEVILRCVPISNHLYFYWYRQILGQKVEFLVSFYNNEISEKSEIFDDQFSVERPDGSNFTLKIRSTKLEDSAMYFCASTVTDREAFFGQGTRLTVV.

This chain uses TRBV5-1 with TRBJ2-7; 9 bases map to TRBD2. The germline CDR1 and CDR2 sequences are SGHRS and YFSETQ. This CDR3 comprises 16 residues. J was trimmed by 3 bases and V by 0 bases; bases with no gene match: 7. Here the CDR3 DNA reads TGCGCCAGCAGCTTGGAGGCTTGGCGGGAGGGCTACGAGCAGTACTTC. This codes for CASSLEAWREGYEQYF.

A single count supports this clone. The sample holds other DNA sequences that translate to the same CDR3. The rearrangement uses TRBV11-3 and TRBJ2-2; unclear D gene. Between the trimmed V and J ends, which lost 1 base and 8 bases, there was a span of 8 bases. This CDR3 is built from 13 residues. Germline CDR1 is SGHNT and CDR2 is YENEEA. The CDR3 loop reads CASSLVLGGELFF. Here the CDR3 DNA reads TGTGCCAGCAGCTTAGTATTAGGTGGGGAGCTGTTTTTT.

This chain connects TRBV5-1 to TRBJ2-7; TRBD2 agrees at 14 bases. This CDR3 is built from 15 residues. V shed 4 bases and J 5 bases; nucleotides not matched to a gene: 5. Germline V gives CDR1 SGHRS, CDR2 YFSETQ. The CDR3 DNA is TGCGCCAGCAGCAGGCCGGGACTAGCGGGAGACGAGCAGTACTTC. Translation gives CASSRPGLAGDEQYF. The full variable domain, rest sourced from reference TRBV5-1 and TRBJ2-7, is KAGVTQTPRYLIKTRGQQVTLSCSPISGHRSVSWYQQTPGQGLQFLFEYFSETQRNKGNFPGRFSGRQFSNSRSEMNVSTLELGDSALYLCASSRPGLAGDEQYFGPGTRLTVT.

This rearrangement joins TRBV4-1 to TRBJ1-2; D is perhaps TRBD1 (6 bases). The CDR3 has 16 residues. CDR1 is MGHRA and CDR2 is YSYEKL in the germline V gene. V lost 5 bases, J lost 8 bases, and 24 bases lay in between. The CDR3: CASSEAGGRYVYGYTF. In nucleotides, the CDR3 is TGCGCCAGCAGCGAAGCGGGGGGGCGATACGTCTACGGCTACACCTTC.